A single sample is the source of the 18 T cell receptor beta chains below, sequenced in a study of T cells expressing NK-cell markers. TCRdb derives one entry per CDR3 protein from the 5' RACE reads, leaving out DNA. This sample's table reports some 460,000 distinct CDR3 sequences. What was sequenced was blood T cells: a sorted CD56 or NKG2C T cell subset, CD4+ or CD8+ T cells, or bulk PBMC T cells (not recorded which). These receptors were obtained from a woman in her fifties or sixties in good health.

The chain couples TRBV6-1 to TRBJ1-1; as DNA is missing, the TRBD1 call by TCRdb cannot be tested. The CDR3 sequence is 14 residues long. Germline CDR1 and CDR2: MNHNS and SASEGT. The CDR3 is CASSDRGTTTEAFF.

V usage is TRBV24-1 and J usage is TRBJ1-2; TCRdb indicates TRBD1, and absent DNA this call remains unverified. The CDR3 is made up of 15 amino acids. Germline CDR1 reads KGHDR; CDR2 reads SFDVKD. CDR3 protein: CATSDPPGQGHGYTF.

The rearrangement joins TRBV5-1 to TRBJ2-1; TCRdb reports TRBD2, a call that lacks DNA to check it against. The V gene's germline CDR1 is SGHRS and CDR2 YFSETQ. The CDR3 spans 16 residues. This CDR3 is CASSPNGLDSYNEQFF.

The chain has TRBV7-9 and TRBJ2-7. Germline CDR1 reads SEHNR; CDR2 reads FQNEAQ (reference sequence). The CDR3 loop spans 11 amino acids. CDR3 in amino acids: CASKEIYEQYF. The variable domain in full, completed from reference TRBV7-9 and TRBJ2-7, reads DTGVSQNPRHKITKRGQNVTFRCDPISEHNRLYWYRQTLGQGPEFLTYFQNEAQLEKSRLLSDRFSAERPKGSFSTLEIQRTEQGDSAMYLCASKEIYEQYFGPGTRLTVT.

V gene TRBV2 combines with J gene TRBJ2-3; TCRdb outputs TRBD1, but without DNA this stays unchecked. In germline, CDR1 is SNHLY, CDR2 FYNNEI. This CDR3 has 14 amino acids. The CDR3 loop reads CASSVQGGTDTQYF.

J is TRBJ2-1 and V is TRBV7-8; no DNA is available, so the TRBD2 call from TCRdb remains unchecked. Germline-derived CDR1 and CDR2 are SGHVS and FQNEAQ. The CDR3 has 12 amino acids. This CDR3 is CASSLERTSQFF.

The CDR3 sequence is CASSYSTLNEKLFF. The V call is TRBV6-5, the J call TRBJ1-4. The CDR3 has 14 residues. Germline values: CDR1 MNHEY, CDR2 SVGAGI.

The V and J genes are TRBV4-1 and TRBJ2-1. This CDR3 is 14 amino acids long. Germline lookup yields CDR1 MGHRA and CDR2 YSYEKL. CDR3 in amino acids: CASSQDAKHNEQFF.

The chain joins TRBV11-2 to TRBJ2-5; TCRdb reports TRBD1, a call that lacks DNA to check it against. The CDR3 has 19 residues. Germline CDR1 SGHAT, CDR2 FQNNGV. Here the CDR3 reads CASSLPAPPYRGGSETQYF.

The chain recombines TRBV5-1 with TRBJ1-2; TCRdb returns TRBD1, unconfirmable since there is no DNA. The CDR3 spans 15 residues. Germline loops: CDR1 SGHRS, CDR2 YFSETQ. CDR3 in amino acids: CASSLSGTGAGGYTF. The entire variable domain, with the rest obtained from reference TRBV5-1 and TRBJ1-2, is as follows: KAGVTQTPRYLIKTRGQQVTLSCSPISGHRSVSWYQQTPGQGLQFLFEYFSETQRNKGNFPGRFSGRQFSNSRSEMNVSTLELGDSALYLCASSLSGTGAGGYTFGSGTRLTVV.

The chain couples TRBV20-1 to TRBJ2-2. The CDR3 length is 13 residues. Per the germline V gene, CDR1 is DFQATT and CDR2 is SNEGSKA (reference sequence). CDR3: CSAVTGNTGELFF.

V gene TRBV20-1 combines with J gene TRBJ1-5. This CDR3 contains 15 residues. The germline CDR1 and CDR2 sequences are DFQATT and SNEGSKA (reference sequence). This chain's CDR3 is CSARDESYSNQPQHF.

This sequence joins TRBV14 and TRBJ2-1; there is no DNA to check the TCRdb D call of TRBD2. Germline assignment: CDR1 SGHDN and CDR2 FVKESK. This CDR3 is 14 amino acids long. CDR3 loop: CASSQDRGSNEQFF.

This chain uses TRBV7-9 with TRBJ1-2; TCRdb names TRBD1, which stays unverified in the absence of DNA. This CDR3 comprises 15 residues. The germline CDR1 and CDR2 sequences are SEHNR and FQNEAQ (reference sequence). The CDR3 here is CASSAEQGLVYGYTF.

CDR3 loop: CASSRHPGRATDTQYF. This sequence joins TRBV7-2 and TRBJ2-3; TCRdb proposes TRBD1, but this gene call is untestable without DNA. This CDR3 spans 16 amino acids. The germline gives CDR1 SGHTA, CDR2 FQGNSA.

The chain links TRBV5-1 to TRBJ2-1; TCRdb picks TRBD1, but there is no DNA to check that call. The CDR3 spans 16 residues. Germline loops: CDR1 SGHRS, CDR2 YFSETQ. The CDR3 here is CASSVRSAEQRNEQFF.

The chain employs TRBV18 and TRBJ2-7; TCRdb picks TRBD1, but there is no DNA to check that call. This CDR3 has 13 amino acids. CDR1 KGHSH and CDR2 LQKENI come from the germline V gene. The CDR3 sequence: CASRPRQVYEQYF.

CDR3: CASSSQVSTKQYF. The chain is built from TRBV27 and TRBJ2-7. The CDR3 has 13 amino acids. Germline V gene lookup returns CDR1 MNHEY and CDR2 SMNVEV (reference sequence).